This entry is about one T cell receptor beta chain. Antigen unknown. Researchers divided each subset's genomic DNA evenly across several immunoSEQ plates. The data were produced by immunoSEQ multiplex PCR, yet TCRdb's version contains in-frame clones alone and is incomplete. The profile shows some 2 million clones, 90% to 95% of them singletons. Germline CDR1 LGHNA, CDR2 YSLEER. The CDR3 spans 15 residues. The V gene lost 0 bases and the J gene lost 6 bases, with 13 bases spanning the gap. The data originate from a study of shared clonotypes between healthy human individuals. Study-wide findings and caveats: Memory subsets generally showed smaller estimated richness than naive subsets did.

This TCR came from a man aged 18 to 30 in good health. The rearrangement joins TRBV4-3 to TRBJ2-3, with D perhaps matching TRBD1 (6 bases). What was sequenced was naive CD4+ T cells sorted from blood. Documented subset: CD45RA+ positively selected. CDR3 loop: CASSQDWRQGDTQYF. The DNA for the CDR3 is TGCGCCAGCAGCCAAGATTGGCGGCAGGGGGATACGCAGTATTTT.